This T cell receptor beta chain stems from a study of T cell changes during pregnancy in multiple sclerosis. Germline V CDR1 and CDR2: SGHTA, FQGTGA. This CDR3 comprises 15 residues. The ends were cut back, 3 bases at V and 0 bases at J, with 9 bases in the middle. This clone occurred once. The data were produced by immunoSEQ multiplex PCR, yet TCRdb's version contains in-frame clones alone and is incomplete. Among tens of thousands of clones listed, around 93% were seen once. This receptor was taken from a female donor with multiple sclerosis, enrolled in a pregnancy study. Sequencing was performed on CD8+ T cells from peripheral blood mononuclear cells, taken in the third trimester of pregnancy. The rearrangement uses TRBV7-3 and TRBJ2-1; no reliable D call. The CDR3 is CASSFEPSSYNEQFF. The CDR3 coding sequence is TGTGCCAGCAGCTTTGAACCCAGCTCCTACAATGAGCAGTTCTTC. Full variable domain (rest looked up from reference TRBV7-3 and TRBJ2-1): GAGVSQTPSNKVTEKGKYVELRCDPISGHTALYWYRQSLGQGPEFLIYFQGTGAADDSGLPNDRFFAVRPEGSVSTLKIQRTERGDSAVYLCASSFEPSSYNEQFFGPGTRLTVL.